A single sample gave rise to the 22 T cell receptor beta chains below, sequenced in a study of graft-versus-host responses after intestinal transplantation. Profiling relied on immunoSEQ multiplex PCR, and the TCRdb table lists in-frame clones only, not all of them. The sample has around 76,000 clones, roughly 94% seen once; the top ten hold roughly 0.53%. Their antigens are not known. Sequencing used unstimulated CD8+ T cells sorted from spleen or lymph node cells, obtained before intestinal transplant. These receptors all come from a human donor who received an intestinal transplant.

The chain couples TRBV27 to TRBJ2-1, with 8 bases aligning to TRBD2. The ends lost 3 bases at V and 0 bases at J; junction bases unmatched: 7. The CDR3 sequence is 17 residues long. Looked up from germline, CDR1 is MNHEY and CDR2 is SMNVEV (reference sequence). Here the CDR3 reads CASSFPSGRSSYNEQFF. The DNA of the CDR3 is TGTGCCAGCAGTTTCCCTAGCGGGCGAAGCTCCTACAATGAGCAGTTCTTC.

The V call is TRBV30, the J call TRBJ2-2; weak D call: TRBD1 (6 bases). Germline values: CDR1 GTSNPN, CDR2 SVGIG (reference sequence). This CDR3 is 11 amino acids long. V lost 4 bases and J 6 bases, leaving 6 bases between the germline ends. CDR3 region: CAWTGAGELFF. The CDR3 coding sequence is TGTGCCTGGACAGGGGCCGGGGAGCTGTTTTTT.

V gene TRBV7-9 combines with J gene TRBJ2-2; 14 nucleotides line up with TRBD2. V was pared by 7 bases and J by 6 bases, with 16 bases of the junction left unmatched. The germline CDR1 and CDR2 sequences are SEHNR and FQNEAQ (reference sequence). The CDR3 runs to 19 residues. CDR3 sequence reads: CASTPTTPSGLAGAGELFF. CDR3 sequence (DNA): TGTGCCAGCACTCCCACCACCCCCTCGGGACTAGCGGGAGCCGGGGAGCTGTTTTTT.

V usage is TRBV9 and J usage is TRBJ2-1, with TRBD1 identical over 7 bases. The CDR3 length is 16 residues. From germline, CDR1 is SGDLS and CDR2 YYNGEE. The trim removed 3 bases at V and 3 bases at J, leaving 9 bases unmatched. CDR3 sequence reads: CASSGQNGTDYNEQFF. The DNA of the CDR3 is TGTGCCAGCAGCGGCCAAAACGGGACAGACTACAATGAGCAGTTCTTC.

The V and J genes are TRBV6-6 and TRBJ2-1; D not resolved. The CDR3 has 13 amino acids. V lost 5 bases and J 6 bases, leaving 11 bases between the germline ends. CDR1 is MNHNY and CDR2 is SVGAGI in the germline V gene (reference sequence). For the CDR3, the DNA is TGTGCCAGCAGTACGACTGAGTCCAATGAGCAGTTCTTC. It encodes CASSTTESNEQFF.

The chain combines TRBV6-1 with TRBJ2-1; D is perhaps TRBD1 or TRBD2 (5 bases each). The CDR3 consists of 16 residues. The V gene's germline CDR1 is MNHNS and CDR2 SASEGT. The V end lost 3 bases, the J end lost 0 bases, and 12 bases lay between the germline ends. The CDR3 bases are TGTGCCAGCAGTGAGGTGGGGACCGACTCCTACAATGAGCAGTTCTTC. Its protein product is CASSEVGTDSYNEQFF.

This clone was seen once. V gene TRBV5-6 combines with J gene TRBJ1-2, with TRBD1 identical over 8 bases. This CDR3 region has 16 residues. Unmatched junction bases numbered 11, after V lost 4 bases and J lost 3 bases. Looked up from germline, CDR1 is SGHDT and CDR2 is YYEEEE. Here the CDR3 DNA reads TGTGCCAGCAGCGACAGCCCAGGGGGCGCATACTATGGCTACACCTTC. This sequence encodes CASSDSPGGAYYGYTF.

Comment on this clone: At one end, the junction sequence differs from germline, possibly due to a read error. CDR3 sequence reads: CASGQELWQGRLRENTIYF. The CDR3 coding sequence is TGTGCCAGCGGCCAAGAGCTGTGGCAGGGACGGCTCCGAGAAAACACCATATATTTT. The genes are TRBV4-2 and TRBJ1-3, with a possible D match to TRBD1 (5 bases). The CDR3 has 19 amino acids. Germline CDR1 LGHNA, CDR2 YNFKEQ.

With regard to this clone: The same CDR3 also results from other DNA sequences found in this sample. J is TRBJ1-1 and V is TRBV6-6; the D gene is possibly TRBD1 (5 bases). CDR1 and CDR2 (germline): MNHNY, SVGAGI (reference sequence). The CDR3 is 13 residues long. With 0 bases removed from V and 5 bases from J, the gap between germline ends came to 7 bases. In nucleotides, the CDR3 is TGTGCCAGCAGTTACTCGGGGGGAACTGAAGCTTTCTTT. It codes for CASSYSGGTEAFF.

The chain uses TRBV4-2 and TRBJ1-1, with TRBD1 identical over 7 bases. The CDR3 is 17 residues long. The V gene end was trimmed by 2 bases and the J gene end by 0 bases; junction bases not matched to a gene: 9. Germline CDR1 and CDR2: LGHNA and YNFKEQ. CDR3 protein: CASSQILDRMMNTEAFF. CDR3 coding DNA: TGTGCCAGCAGCCAAATCCTGGACAGGATGATGAACACTGAAGCTTTCTTT.

This rearrangement joins TRBV30 to TRBJ2-7; perhaps TRBD1 as D (5 bases). This CDR3 region has 12 residues. Trimming stripped 1 base from V and 2 bases from J, with 6 bases between. Germline CDR1 is GTSNPN and CDR2 is SVGIG (reference sequence). DNA of the CDR3: TGTGCCTGGAGTGCAGGGACCTACGAGCAGTACTTC. This gives the protein CAWSAGTYEQYF.

Here the CDR3 reads CASSQSRGGGSGKNIQYF. CDR3 sequence (DNA): TGCGCCAGCAGTCAATCGAGGGGCGGAGGGTCCGGCAAAAACATTCAGTACTTC. The chain links TRBV23-1 to TRBJ2-4, with D tentatively TRBD2 (6 bases). TRBV23-1 is an open reading frame whose function is uncertain. V was clipped by 0 bases and J by 3 bases, with 18 bases between them. This CDR3 has 18 residues.

CDR3 in amino acids: CASSLSRGTEAFF. CDR3 sequence (DNA): TGTGCCAGCAGCTTATCGCGGGGCACTGAAGCTTTCTTT. The chain recombines TRBV7-9 with TRBJ1-1, with D hard to call. Trimming took 2 bases from V and 4 from J, leaving 8 bases between them. Germline CDR1 reads SEHNR; CDR2 reads FQNEAQ (reference sequence). The CDR3 has 13 residues.

The chain has TRBV4-1 and TRBJ2-7, with D perhaps TRBD1 (5 bases). CDR1 is MGHRA, CDR2 YSYEKL, per germline. The CDR3 loop spans 13 amino acids. Trimming removed 6 bases at V and 1 base at J, with 10 bases between. DNA for the CDR3: TGCGCCAGCAGGGCCAGGGAATCCTACGAGCAGTACTTC. Translating gives CASRARESYEQYF.

This clone was recorded only once. J is TRBJ2-2 and V is TRBV27, with D possibly TRBD2 on 6 matching bases. CDR1 is MNHEY and CDR2 is SMNVEV in the germline V gene (reference sequence). The CDR3 runs 15 residues. Trimming took off 7 bases at V and 6 bases at J, with 18 bases between the two ends. CDR3 sequence reads: CASTPWGESPGELFF. Written as DNA, the CDR3 is TGTGCCAGCACCCCTTGGGGGGAATCACCCGGGGAGCTGTTTTTT.

The rearrangement links TRBV28 to TRBJ2-7; D is uncertain. V gave up 3 bases and J gave up 6 bases, with 9 bases separating them. CDR1 and CDR2 (germline): MDHEN, SYDVKM. The CDR3 sequence is 12 residues long. The CDR3 loop is CASSFQGPEQYF. CDR3 DNA sequence: TGTGCCAGCAGTTTTCAAGGTCCCGAGCAGTACTTC.

Details on this clone: Other nucleotide sequences from this sample produce the same CDR3. The chain combines TRBV5-1 with TRBJ2-1; no clear D gene. V was trimmed by 1 base and J by 9 bases, leaving 5 bases between them. Germline V lookup: CDR1 SGHRS, CDR2 YFSETQ. CDR3 length: 11 amino acids. This CDR3 is CASSLSSEQFF. The CDR3, as DNA: TGCGCCAGCAGCTTGTCCAGTGAGCAGTTCTTC.

The rearrangement links TRBV10-3 to TRBJ2-1; 7 bases match TRBD2. J gave up 4 bases and V 2 bases, and 5 bases lay outside the gene matches. The CDR3 is 15 residues long. The germline gives CDR1 ENHRY, CDR2 SYGVKD. The CDR3 here is CAISEGRGTYNEQFF. Written as DNA, the CDR3 is TGTGCCATCAGTGAGGGGCGGGGGACTTACAATGAGCAGTTCTTC.

The chain is built from TRBV7-4 and TRBJ1-1; 8 nucleotides line up with TRBD1. Germline V gene data show CDR1 as SGHVT and CDR2 as SQSDAQ. CDR3 length: 17 residues. V trimming: 5 bases; J trimming: 3 bases; junction bases outside the gene matches: 14. The CDR3: CASSPGHQGALHTEAFF. DNA for the CDR3: TGTGCCAGCAGCCCCGGGCATCAGGGGGCTCTCCACACTGAAGCTTTCTTT.

The chain carries TRBV28 and TRBJ2-1; D is possibly TRBD2 (5 bases). V was trimmed by 2 bases and J by 5 bases, leaving 10 bases between them. CDR1 and CDR2 (germline): MDHEN, SYDVKM. The CDR3 runs 14 residues. The CDR3: CASSLMAEDNEQFF. The DNA for the CDR3 is TGTGCCAGCAGTTTAATGGCGGAGGACAATGAGCAGTTCTTC. Drawing the rest from reference TRBV28 and TRBJ2-1, the complete variable domain is DVKVTQSSRYLVKRTGEKVFLECVQDMDHENMFWYRQDPGLGLRLIYFSYDVKMKEKGDIPEGYSVSREKKERFSLILESASTNQTSMYLCASSLMAEDNEQFFGPGTRLTVL.

CDR3 DNA sequence: TGCGCCAGCAGCTTGGCTGGGGGGGGCGACACTGAAGCTTTCTTT. It specifies CASSLAGGGDTEAFF. The chain couples TRBV5-1 to TRBJ1-1; a weak D match, TRBD1 (6 bases). This CDR3 region has 15 residues. V lost 0 bases and J lost 3, with 12 bases in between. Germline CDR1 SGHRS, CDR2 YFSETQ.

V usage is TRBV4-2 and J usage is TRBJ2-3; no firm D call. Looked up from germline, CDR1 is LGHNA and CDR2 is YNFKEQ. V lost 1 base and J 4 bases, leaving 18 bases between the germline ends. The CDR3 has 17 amino acids. For the CDR3, the DNA is TGTGCCAGCAGCCAAGTAGTGAACAGAAATGGGGCAGATACGCAGTATTTT. It is translated as CASSQVVNRNGADTQYF.